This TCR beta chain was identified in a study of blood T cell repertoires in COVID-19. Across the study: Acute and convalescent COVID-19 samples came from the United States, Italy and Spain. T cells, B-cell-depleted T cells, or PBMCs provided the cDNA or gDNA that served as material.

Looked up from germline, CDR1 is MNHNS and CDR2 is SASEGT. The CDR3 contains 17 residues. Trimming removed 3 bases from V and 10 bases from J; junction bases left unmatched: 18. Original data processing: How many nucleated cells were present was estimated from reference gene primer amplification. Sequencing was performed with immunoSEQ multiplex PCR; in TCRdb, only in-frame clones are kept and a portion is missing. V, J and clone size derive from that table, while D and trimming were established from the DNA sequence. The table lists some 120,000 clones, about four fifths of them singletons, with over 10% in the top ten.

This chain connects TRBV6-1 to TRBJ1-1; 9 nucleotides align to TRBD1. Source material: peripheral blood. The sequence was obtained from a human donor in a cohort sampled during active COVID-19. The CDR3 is CASSDKRAPGTGSGAFF. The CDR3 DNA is TGTGCCAGCAGTGACAAAAGAGCTCCCGGGACAGGGTCCGGAGCTTTCTTT.